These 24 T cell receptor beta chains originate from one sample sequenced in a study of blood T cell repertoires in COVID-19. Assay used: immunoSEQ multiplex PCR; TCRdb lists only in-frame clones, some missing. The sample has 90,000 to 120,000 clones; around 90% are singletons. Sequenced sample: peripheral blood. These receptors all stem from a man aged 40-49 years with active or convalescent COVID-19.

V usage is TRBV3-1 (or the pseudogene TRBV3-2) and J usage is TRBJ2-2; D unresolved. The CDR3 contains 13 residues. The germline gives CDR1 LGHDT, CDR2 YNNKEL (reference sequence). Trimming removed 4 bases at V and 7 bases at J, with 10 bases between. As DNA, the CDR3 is TGTGCCAGCAGCCCGAAATTCGGCGGGGAGCTGTTTTTT. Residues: CASSPKFGGELFF.

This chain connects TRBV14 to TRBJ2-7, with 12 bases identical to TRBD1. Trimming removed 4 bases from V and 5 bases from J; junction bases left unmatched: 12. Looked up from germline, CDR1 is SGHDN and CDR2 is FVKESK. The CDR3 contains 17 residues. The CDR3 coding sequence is TGTGCCAGCAGCCCTTACGCCGGGACAGGGGGCAGGAACGAGCAGTACTTC. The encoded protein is CASSPYAGTGGRNEQYF.

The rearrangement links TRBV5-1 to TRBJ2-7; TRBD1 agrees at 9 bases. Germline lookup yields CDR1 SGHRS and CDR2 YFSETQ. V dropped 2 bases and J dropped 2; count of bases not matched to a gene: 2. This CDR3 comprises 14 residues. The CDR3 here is CASSLGTGTYEQYF. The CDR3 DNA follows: TGCGCCAGCAGCTTAGGGACAGGGACCTACGAGCAGTACTTC.

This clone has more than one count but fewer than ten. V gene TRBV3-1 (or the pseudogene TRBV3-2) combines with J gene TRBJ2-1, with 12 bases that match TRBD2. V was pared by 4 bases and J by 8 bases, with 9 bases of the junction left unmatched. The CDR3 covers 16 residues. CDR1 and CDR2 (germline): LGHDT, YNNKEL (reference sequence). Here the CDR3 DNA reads TGTGCCAGCAGCCGACCCCGACTAGCGGGAGTCTATGAGCAGTTCTTC. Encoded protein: CASSRPRLAGVYEQFF.

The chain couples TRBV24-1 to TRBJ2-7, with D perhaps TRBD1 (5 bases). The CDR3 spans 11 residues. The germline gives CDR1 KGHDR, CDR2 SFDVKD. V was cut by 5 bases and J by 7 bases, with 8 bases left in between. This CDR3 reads CATSAGFEQYF. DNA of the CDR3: TGTGCCACCAGTGCAGGGTTTGAGCAGTACTTC.

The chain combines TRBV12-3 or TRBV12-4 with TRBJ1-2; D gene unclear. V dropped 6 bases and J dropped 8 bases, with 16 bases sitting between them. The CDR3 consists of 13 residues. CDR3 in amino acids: CASSPTTFGGYTF. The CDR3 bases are TGTGCCAGCAGCCCAACGACTTTTGGGGGCTACACCTTC.

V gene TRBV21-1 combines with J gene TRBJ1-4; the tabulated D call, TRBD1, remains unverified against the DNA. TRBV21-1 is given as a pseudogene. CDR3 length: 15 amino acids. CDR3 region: CASSKEGATNEKLFF. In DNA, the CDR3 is TGTGCCAGCAGCAAAGAGGGGGCAACTAATGAAAAACTGTTTTTT.

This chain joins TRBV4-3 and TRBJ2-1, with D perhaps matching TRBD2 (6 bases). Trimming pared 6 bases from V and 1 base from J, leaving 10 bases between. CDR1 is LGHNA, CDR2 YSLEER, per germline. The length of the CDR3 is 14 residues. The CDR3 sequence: CASSPGVSYNEQFF. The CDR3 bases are TGCGCCAGCAGTCCGGGAGTTTCCTACAATGAGCAGTTCTTC.

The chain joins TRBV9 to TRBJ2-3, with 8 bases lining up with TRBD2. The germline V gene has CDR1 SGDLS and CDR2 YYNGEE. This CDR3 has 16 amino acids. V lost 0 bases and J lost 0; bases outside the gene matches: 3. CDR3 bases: TGTGCCAGCAGCGTAGTAGCGGGACCTAGCACAGATACGCAGTATTTT. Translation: CASSVVAGPSTDTQYF.

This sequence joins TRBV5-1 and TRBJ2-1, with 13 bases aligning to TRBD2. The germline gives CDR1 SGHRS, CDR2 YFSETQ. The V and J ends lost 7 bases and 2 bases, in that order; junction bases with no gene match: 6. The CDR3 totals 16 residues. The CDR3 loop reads CASGTSGDPPYNEQFF. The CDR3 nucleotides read TGCGCCAGCGGGACTAGCGGGGATCCGCCCTACAATGAGCAGTTCTTC.

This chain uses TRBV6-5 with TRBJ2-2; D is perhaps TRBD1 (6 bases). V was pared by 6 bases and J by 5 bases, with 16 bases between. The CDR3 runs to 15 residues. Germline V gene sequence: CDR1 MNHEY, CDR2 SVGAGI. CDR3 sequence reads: CASRVLPDRTGELFF. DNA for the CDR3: TGTGCCAGCAGGGTCCTCCCCGACAGGACCGGGGAGCTGTTTTTT.

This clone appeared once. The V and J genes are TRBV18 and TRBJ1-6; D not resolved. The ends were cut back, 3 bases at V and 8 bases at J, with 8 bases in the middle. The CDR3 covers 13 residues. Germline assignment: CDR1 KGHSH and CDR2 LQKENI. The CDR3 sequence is CASSPGRDSPLHF. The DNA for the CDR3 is TGTGCCAGCTCACCTGGTAGAGATTCACCCCTCCACTTT.

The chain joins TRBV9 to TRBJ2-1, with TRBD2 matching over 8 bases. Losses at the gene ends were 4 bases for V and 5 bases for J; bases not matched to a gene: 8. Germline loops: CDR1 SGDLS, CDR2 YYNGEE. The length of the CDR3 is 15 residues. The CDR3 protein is CASSRAGLGHNEQFF. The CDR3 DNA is TGTGCCAGCAGCAGGGCGGGACTAGGACACAATGAGCAGTTCTTC. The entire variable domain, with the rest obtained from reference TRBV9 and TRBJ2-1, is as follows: DSGVTQTPKHLITATGQRVTLRCSPRSGDLSVYWYQQSLDQGLQFLIQYYNGEERAKGNILERFSAQQFPDLHSELNLSSLELGDSALYFCASSRAGLGHNEQFFGPGTRLTVL.

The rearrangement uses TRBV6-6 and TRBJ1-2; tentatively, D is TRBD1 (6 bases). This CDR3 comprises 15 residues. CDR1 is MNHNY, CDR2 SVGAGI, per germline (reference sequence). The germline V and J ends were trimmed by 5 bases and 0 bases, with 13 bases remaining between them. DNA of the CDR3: TGTGCCAGCAGTCCCCTGAGGACAGCTAACTATGGCTACACCTTC. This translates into CASSPLRTANYGYTF.

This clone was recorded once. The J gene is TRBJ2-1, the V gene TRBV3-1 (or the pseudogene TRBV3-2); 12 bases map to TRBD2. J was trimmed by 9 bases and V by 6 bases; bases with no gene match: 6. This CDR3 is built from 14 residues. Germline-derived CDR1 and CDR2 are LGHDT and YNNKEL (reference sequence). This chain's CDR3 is CASRPTSGRSEQFF. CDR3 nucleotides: TGTGCCAGCAGACCGACTAGCGGGAGATCTGAGCAGTTCTTC.

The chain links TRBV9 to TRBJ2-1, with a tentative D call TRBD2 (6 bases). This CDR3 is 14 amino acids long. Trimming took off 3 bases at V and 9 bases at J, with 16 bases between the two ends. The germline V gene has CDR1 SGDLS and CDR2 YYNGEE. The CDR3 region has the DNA TGTGCCAGCAGCGCCGGGACTCTGGTGGGTGAGCAGTTCTTC. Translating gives CASSAGTLVGEQFF.

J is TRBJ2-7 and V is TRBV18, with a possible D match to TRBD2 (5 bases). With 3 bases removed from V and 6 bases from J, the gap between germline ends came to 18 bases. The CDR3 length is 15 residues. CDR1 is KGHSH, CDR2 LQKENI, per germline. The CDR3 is CASSPMDSPGPEQYF. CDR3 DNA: TGTGCCAGCTCACCGATGGACTCCCCAGGCCCCGAGCAGTACTTC. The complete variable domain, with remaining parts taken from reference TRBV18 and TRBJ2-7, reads NAGVMQNPRHLVRRRGQEARLRCSPMKGHSHVYWYRQLPEEGLKFMVYLQKENIIDESGMPKERFSAEFPKEGPSILRIQQVVRGDSAAYFCASSPMDSPGPEQYFGPGTRLTVT.

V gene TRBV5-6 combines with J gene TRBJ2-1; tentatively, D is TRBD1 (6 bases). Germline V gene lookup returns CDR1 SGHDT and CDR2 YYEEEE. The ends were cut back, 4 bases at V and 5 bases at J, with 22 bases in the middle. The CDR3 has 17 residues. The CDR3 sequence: CASSTRQQGSINNEQFF. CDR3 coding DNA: TGTGCCAGCAGCACCCGTCAACAGGGCAGTATCAACAATGAGCAGTTCTTC.

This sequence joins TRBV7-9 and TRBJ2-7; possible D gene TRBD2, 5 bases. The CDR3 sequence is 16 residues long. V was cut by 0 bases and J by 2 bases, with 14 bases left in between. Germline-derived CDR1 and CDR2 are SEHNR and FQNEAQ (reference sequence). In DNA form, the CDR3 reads TGTGCCAGCAGCTTAGCAGTGGTCGGAGGTCCCTACGAGCAGTACTTC. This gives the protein CASSLAVVGGPYEQYF.

The CDR3 DNA sequence: TGTGCCAGCAGCCAATCCGGCGGGAACACCATATATTTT. Translation gives CASSQSGGNTIYF. This chain uses TRBV16 with TRBJ1-3, with D hard to call. Looked up from germline, CDR1 is KGHSY and CDR2 is FQNENV. The CDR3 runs to 13 residues. V was pared by 0 bases and J by 7 bases, with 7 bases between.

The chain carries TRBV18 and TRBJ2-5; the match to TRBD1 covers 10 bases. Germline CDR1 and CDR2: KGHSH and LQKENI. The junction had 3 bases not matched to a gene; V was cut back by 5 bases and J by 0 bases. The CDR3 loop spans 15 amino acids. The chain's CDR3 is CASSTGQGNQETQYF. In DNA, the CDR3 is TGTGCCAGCTCAACGGGACAGGGGAACCAAGAGACCCAGTACTTC.

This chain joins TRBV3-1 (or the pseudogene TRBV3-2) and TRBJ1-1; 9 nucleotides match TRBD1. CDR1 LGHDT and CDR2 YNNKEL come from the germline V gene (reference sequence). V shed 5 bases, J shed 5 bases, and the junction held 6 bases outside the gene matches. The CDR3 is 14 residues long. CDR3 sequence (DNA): TGTGCCAGCAGCGTGGGACAGGGAGGGACTGAAGCTTTCTTT. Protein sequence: CASSVGQGGTEAFF.

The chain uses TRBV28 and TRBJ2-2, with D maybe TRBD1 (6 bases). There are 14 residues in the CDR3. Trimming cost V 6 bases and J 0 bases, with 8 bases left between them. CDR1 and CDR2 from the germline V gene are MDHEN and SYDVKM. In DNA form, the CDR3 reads TGTGCCAGCAGGACAGGAGCGAACACCGGGGAGCTGTTTTTT. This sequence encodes CASRTGANTGELFF. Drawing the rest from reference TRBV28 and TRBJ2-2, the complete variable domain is DVKVTQSSRYLVKRTGEKVFLECVQDMDHENMFWYRQDPGLGLRLIYFSYDVKMKEKGDIPEGYSVSREKKERFSLILESASTNQTSMYLCASRTGANTGELFFGEGSRLTVL.

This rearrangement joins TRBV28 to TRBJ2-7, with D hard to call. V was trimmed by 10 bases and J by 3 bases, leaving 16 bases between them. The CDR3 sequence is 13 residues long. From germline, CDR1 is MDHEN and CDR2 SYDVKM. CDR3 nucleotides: TGTGCCATCCGATCCCCTATCGACTACGAGCAGTACTTC. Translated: CAIRSPIDYEQYF.